The clone carrying this T cell receptor (beta chain) has ten or more counts. Its cognate antigen is unknown. These data are taken from a study of T-cell reconstitution after alpha-beta-depleted transplantation in children. General observations from the study: Newly produced T cells mostly provided counts and TCRbeta diversity after one year, as hyperexpanded clones declined. Certain patients had high TCRbeta diversity at day 60, and it came from recipient T cells and thymic progenitors that survived. As was reported, about two months after transplant, alpha-beta T cells came from several hundred expanded graft clones.

V was shortened by 5 bases and J by 0 bases, with 9 bases between the two germline ends. Germline V CDR1 and CDR2: SQVTM, ANQGSEA. The CDR3 is made up of 13 amino acids. A TCRbeta library incorporating unique molecular identifiers was prepared. TCRdb ran MiXCR on the PCR reads and lists one entry per CDR3 protein. The table shows around 200,000 distinct CDR3 sequences, with about 11% occurring only once. This receptor was obtained from a child under two years old with acute myeloid leukemia, due to receive a stem cell transplant. The sample in question was PBMCs, obtained before TCRalphabeta/CD19-depleted stem cell transplant. The V gene is TRBV29-1, the J gene TRBJ2-3, with D unclear. CDR3 nucleotides: TGCAGCGTTTTAATCCGTAGCACAGATACGCAGTATTTT. Protein sequence: CSVLIRSTDTQYF.